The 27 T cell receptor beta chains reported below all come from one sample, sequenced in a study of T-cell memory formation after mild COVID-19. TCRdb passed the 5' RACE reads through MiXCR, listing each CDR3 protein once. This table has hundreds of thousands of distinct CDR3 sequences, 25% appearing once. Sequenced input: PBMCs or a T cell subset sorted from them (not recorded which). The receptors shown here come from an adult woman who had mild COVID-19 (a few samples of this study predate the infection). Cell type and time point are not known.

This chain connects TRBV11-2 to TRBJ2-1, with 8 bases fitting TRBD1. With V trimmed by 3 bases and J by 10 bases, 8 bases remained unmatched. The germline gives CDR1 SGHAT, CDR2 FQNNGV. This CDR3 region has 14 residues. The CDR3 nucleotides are TGTGCCAGCAGCTTCGGACAGGGTAGAGGGGAGCAGTTCTTC. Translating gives CASSFGQGRGEQFF. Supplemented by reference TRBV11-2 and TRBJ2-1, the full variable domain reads EAGVAQSPRYKIIEKRQSVAFWCNPISGHATLYWYQQILGQGPKLLIQFQNNGVVDDSQLPKDRFSAERLKGVDSTLKIQPAKLEDSAVYLCASSFGQGRGEQFFGPGTRLTVL.

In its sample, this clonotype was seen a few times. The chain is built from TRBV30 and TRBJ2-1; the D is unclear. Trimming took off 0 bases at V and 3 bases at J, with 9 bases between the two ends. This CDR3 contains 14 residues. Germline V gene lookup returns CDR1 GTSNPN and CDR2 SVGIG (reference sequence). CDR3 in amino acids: CAWSVVGIYNEQFF. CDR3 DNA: TGTGCCTGGAGTGTAGTAGGGATCTACAATGAGCAGTTCTTC.

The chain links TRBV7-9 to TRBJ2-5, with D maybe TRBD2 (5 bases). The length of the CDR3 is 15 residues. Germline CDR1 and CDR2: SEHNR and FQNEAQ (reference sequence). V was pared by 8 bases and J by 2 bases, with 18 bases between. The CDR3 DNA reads TGTGCCAGCGATGAGACCGTGAGGGCTCAAGAGACCCAGTACTTC. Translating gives CASDETVRAQETQYF.

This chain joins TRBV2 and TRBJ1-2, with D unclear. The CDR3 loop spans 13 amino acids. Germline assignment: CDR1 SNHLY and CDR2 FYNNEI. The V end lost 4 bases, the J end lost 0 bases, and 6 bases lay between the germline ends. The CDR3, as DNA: TGTGCCAGCAGTGTCCAGGCTAACTATGGCTACACCTTC. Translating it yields CASSVQANYGYTF.

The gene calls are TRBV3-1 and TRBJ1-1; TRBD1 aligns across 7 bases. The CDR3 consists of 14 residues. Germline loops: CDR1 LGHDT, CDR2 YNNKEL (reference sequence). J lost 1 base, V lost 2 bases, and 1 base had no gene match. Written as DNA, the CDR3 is TGTGCCAGCAGCCAACGGGACAGGAACACTGAAGCTTTCTTT. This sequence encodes CASSQRDRNTEAFF. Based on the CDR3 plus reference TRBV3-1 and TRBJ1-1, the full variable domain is DTAVSQTPKYLVTQMGNDKSIKCEQNLGHDTMYWYKQDSKKFLKIMFSYNNKELIINETVPNRFSPKSPDKAHLNLHINSLELGDSAVYFCASSQRDRNTEAFFGQGTRLTVV.

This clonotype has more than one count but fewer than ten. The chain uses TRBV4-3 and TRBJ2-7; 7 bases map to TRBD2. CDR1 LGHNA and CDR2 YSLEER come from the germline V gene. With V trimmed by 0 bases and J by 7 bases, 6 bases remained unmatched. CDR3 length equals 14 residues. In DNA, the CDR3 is TGCGCCAGCAGCCAAGATCCCAGGGAGGGAGAGCAGTACTTC. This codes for CASSQDPREGEQYF.

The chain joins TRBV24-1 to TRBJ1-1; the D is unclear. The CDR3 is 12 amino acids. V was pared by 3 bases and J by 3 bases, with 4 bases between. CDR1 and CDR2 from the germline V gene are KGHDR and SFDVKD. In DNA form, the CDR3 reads TGTGCCACCAGTGATACAGACACTGAAGCTTTCTTT. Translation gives CATSDTDTEAFF.

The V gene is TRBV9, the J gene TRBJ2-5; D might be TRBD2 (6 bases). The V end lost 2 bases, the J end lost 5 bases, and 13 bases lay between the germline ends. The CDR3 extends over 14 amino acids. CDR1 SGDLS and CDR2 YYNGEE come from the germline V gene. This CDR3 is CASSVGPEGETQYF. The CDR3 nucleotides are TGTGCCAGCAGCGTGGGACCGGAGGGGGAGACCCAGTACTTC.

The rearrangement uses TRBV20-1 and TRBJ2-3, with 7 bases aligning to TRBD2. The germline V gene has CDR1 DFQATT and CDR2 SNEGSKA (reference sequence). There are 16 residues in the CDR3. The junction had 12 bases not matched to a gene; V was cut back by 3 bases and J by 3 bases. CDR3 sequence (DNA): TGCAGTGCTAGTCCTCCGGGACTACAGATAACAGATACGCAGTATTTT. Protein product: CSASPPGLQITDTQYF.

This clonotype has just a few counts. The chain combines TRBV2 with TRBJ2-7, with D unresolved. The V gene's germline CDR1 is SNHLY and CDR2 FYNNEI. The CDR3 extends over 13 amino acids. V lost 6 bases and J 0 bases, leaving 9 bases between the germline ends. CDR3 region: CASRGWASYEQYF. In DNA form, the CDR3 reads TGTGCCAGCAGGGGATGGGCCTCCTACGAGCAGTACTTC.

The CDR3 loop reads CAWSVIGLARAKNIQYF. As DNA, the CDR3 is TGTGCCTGGAGTGTAATAGGACTAGCGAGAGCCAAAAACATTCAGTACTTC. The rearrangement uses TRBV30 and TRBJ2-4, with 9 positions matching TRBD2. The CDR3 totals 17 residues. Trimming cost V 0 bases and J 0 bases; bases outside gene matches: 6. Germline values: CDR1 GTSNPN, CDR2 SVGIG (reference sequence).

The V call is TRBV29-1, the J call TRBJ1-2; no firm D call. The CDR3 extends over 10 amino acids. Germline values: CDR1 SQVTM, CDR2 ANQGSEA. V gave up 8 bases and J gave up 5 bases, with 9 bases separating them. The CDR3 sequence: CSFSGYGYTF. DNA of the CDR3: TGCAGCTTTTCAGGATATGGCTACACCTTC.

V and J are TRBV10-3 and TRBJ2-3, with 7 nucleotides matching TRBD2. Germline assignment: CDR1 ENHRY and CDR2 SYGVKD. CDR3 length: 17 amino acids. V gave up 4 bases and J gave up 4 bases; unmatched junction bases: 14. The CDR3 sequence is CAISVETSYGYADTQYF. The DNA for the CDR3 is TGTGCCATCAGTGTCGAGACTAGCTATGGTTATGCAGATACGCAGTATTTT.

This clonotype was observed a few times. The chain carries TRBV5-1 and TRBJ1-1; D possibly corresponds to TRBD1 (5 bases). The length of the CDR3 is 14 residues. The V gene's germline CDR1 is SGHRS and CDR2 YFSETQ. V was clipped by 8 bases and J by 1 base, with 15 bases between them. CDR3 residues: CARSTQGKNTEAFF. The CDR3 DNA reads TGCGCCAGATCAACCCAGGGCAAGAACACTGAAGCTTTCTTT.

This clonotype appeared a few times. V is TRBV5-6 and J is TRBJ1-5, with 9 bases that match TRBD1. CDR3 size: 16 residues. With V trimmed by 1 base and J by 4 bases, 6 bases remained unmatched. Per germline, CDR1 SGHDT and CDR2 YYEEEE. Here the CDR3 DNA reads TGTGCCAGCAGCTTGTATCCCGGGACAGGGAATCAGCCCCAGCATTTT. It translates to CASSLYPGTGNQPQHF.

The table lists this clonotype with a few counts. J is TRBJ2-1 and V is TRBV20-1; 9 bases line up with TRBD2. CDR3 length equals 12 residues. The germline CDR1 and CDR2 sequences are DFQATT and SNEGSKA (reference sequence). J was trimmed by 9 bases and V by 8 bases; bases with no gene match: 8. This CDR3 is CSSSGGRFEQFF. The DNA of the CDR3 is TGCAGTAGTAGCGGGGGAAGGTTTGAGCAGTTCTTC.

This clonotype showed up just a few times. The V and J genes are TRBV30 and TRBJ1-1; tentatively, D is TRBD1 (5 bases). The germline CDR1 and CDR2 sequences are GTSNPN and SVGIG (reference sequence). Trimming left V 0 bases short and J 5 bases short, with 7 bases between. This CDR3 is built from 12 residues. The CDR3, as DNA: TGTGCCTGGAGTGTGGGGGGGACTGAAGCTTTCTTT. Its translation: CAWSVGGTEAFF.

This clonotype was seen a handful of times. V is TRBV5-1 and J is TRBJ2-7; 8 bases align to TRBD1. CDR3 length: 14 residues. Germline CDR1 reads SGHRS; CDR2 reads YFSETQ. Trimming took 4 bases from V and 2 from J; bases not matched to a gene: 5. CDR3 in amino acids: CASSTGQGTYEQYF. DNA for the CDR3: TGCGCCAGCAGCACCGGACAGGGAACCTACGAGCAGTACTTC.

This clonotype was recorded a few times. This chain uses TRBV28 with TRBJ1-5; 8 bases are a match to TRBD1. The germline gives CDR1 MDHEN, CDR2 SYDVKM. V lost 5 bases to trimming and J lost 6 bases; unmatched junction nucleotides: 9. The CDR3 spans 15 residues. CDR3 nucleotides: TGTGCCAGCAGTGTATTTACAGGGGGAAGTCAGCCCCAGCATTTT. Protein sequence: CASSVFTGGSQPQHF.

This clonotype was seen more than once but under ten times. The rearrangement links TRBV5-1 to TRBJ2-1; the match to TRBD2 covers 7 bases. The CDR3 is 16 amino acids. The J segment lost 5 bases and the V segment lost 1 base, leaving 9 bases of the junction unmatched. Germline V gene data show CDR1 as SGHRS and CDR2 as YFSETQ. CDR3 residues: CASSLPSGVDNNEQFF. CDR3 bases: TGCGCCAGCAGCTTGCCAAGCGGGGTCGATAACAATGAGCAGTTCTTC.

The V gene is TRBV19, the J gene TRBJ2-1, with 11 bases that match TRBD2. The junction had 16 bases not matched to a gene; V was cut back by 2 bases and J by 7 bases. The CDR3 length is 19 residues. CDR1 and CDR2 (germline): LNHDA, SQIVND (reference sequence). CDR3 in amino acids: CASSISLRVLAGDMNEQFF. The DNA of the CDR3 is TGTGCCAGTAGTATAAGTTTGCGGGTACTAGCGGGAGACATGAATGAGCAGTTCTTC.

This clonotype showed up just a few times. CDR3 in amino acids: CASSLGAVRPDTQYF. CDR3 DNA sequence: TGTGCCAGCAGCTTAGGGGCAGTTCGTCCAGATACGCAGTATTTT. This sequence joins TRBV11-2 and TRBJ2-3; D gene unclear. The V gene's germline CDR1 is SGHAT and CDR2 FQNNGV. The CDR3 covers 15 residues. Between the trimmed V and J ends, which lost 1 base and 4 bases, there was a span of 12 bases.

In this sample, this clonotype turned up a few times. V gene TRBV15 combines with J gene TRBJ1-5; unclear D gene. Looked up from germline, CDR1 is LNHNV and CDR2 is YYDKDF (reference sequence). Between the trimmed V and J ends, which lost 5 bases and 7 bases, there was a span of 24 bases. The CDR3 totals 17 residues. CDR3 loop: CATSSARAPLGRQPQHF. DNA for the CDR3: TGTGCCACCAGCTCCGCGAGGGCCCCCTTGGGCAGGCAGCCCCAGCATTTT.

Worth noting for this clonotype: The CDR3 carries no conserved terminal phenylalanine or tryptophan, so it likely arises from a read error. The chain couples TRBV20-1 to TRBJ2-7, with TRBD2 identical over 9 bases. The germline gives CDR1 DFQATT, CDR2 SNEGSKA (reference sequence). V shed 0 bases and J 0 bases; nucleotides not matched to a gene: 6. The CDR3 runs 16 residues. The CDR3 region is CSARDQNSGSSYEQYL. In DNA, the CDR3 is TGCAGTGCTAGAGATCAGAATAGCGGGAGCTCCTACGAGCAGTACTTA.

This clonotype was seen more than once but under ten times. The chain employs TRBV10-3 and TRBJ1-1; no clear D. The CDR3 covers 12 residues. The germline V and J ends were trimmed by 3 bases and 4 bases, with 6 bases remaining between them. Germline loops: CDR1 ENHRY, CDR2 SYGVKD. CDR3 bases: TGTGCCATCAGTGAAATCGGCACTGAAGCTTTCTTT. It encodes CAISEIGTEAFF.

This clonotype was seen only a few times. CDR3 region: CASSPLGLRDRGRYGYTF. Here the CDR3 DNA reads TGTGCCAGCAGCCCCCTAGGGCTTCGGGACAGGGGGAGGTATGGCTACACCTTC. The rearrangement joins TRBV7-8 to TRBJ1-2; 11 nucleotides agree with TRBD1. Unmatched junction bases numbered 16, after V lost 5 bases and J lost 5 bases. This CDR3 has 18 residues. Germline CDR1 SGHVS, CDR2 FQNEAQ.

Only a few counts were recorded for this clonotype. The CDR3 is CSARDKTSSEQYF. The CDR3 nucleotides are TGCAGTGCTAGAGATAAGACTAGCAGCGAGCAGTACTTC. The chain couples TRBV20-1 to TRBJ2-7, with 7 bases identical to TRBD2. J gave up 6 bases and V 0 bases, and 5 bases lay outside the gene matches. This CDR3 has 13 amino acids. Germline V CDR1 and CDR2: DFQATT, SNEGSKA (reference sequence).